This is a list of T cell receptor beta chains from one sample in a study of read filtering for tumor transcriptome and immune sequencing. TCRdb called the reads again in MiXCR, with one record for every CDR3 protein. Of roughly 35,000 distinct CDR3 sequences listed, 12% to 15% are singletons. Sequenced: a population of CD138-negative cells sorted from bone marrow. These receptors came from a donor aged 40 or over with multiple myeloma. CDR3s include the opening cysteine and the closing phenylalanine or tryptophan. D genes are given only for firm matches. Size tells how often a clone was seen (once, few, many) or the class of an expanded clone, and some rows leave it out.

J	size	D	V	CDR3	DNA
TRBJ2-1	many	TRBD2	TRBV19	CASSMREFTKPDSYNEQFF	TGTGCCAGTAGTATGCGGGAGTTTACCAAGCCGGATTCCTACAATGAGCAGTTCTTC
TRBJ2-1	many	TRBD2	TRBV27	CASKPGLADYNEQFF	TGTGCCAGCAAACCGGGACTAGCAGATTACAATGAGCAGTTCTTC
TRBJ2-7	NA	NA	TRBV11-2	CASSLDNYEQYF	TGTGCCAGCAGCTTAGATAACTACGAGCAGTACTTC
TRBJ2-1	NA	TRBD2	TRBV5-1	CASSGLAGPGNEQFF	TGCGCCAGCAGCGGGCTAGCGGGCCCAGGGAATGAGCAGTTCTTC
TRBJ2-7	few	TRBD2	TRBV11-2	CASSWGTSGSRAYAEQYF	TGTGCCAGCAGCTGGGGGACTAGCGGGTCCCGTGCTTACGCGGAGCAGTACTTC
TRBJ2-3	many	NA	TRBV21-1	CASSNSDEGYTDTQYF	TGTGCCAGCAGCAATTCGGACGAAGGATACACAGATACGCAGTATTTT
TRBJ2-1	many	NA	TRBV20-1	CSARDQTANEQFF	TGCAGTGCTAGAGATCAAACAGCCAATGAGCAGTTCTTC
TRBJ2-1	many	NA	TRBV7-2	CASSWTEMPNEQFF	TGTGCCAGCAGCTGGACAGAAATGCCAAATGAGCAGTTCTTC
TRBJ2-3	many	NA	TRBV6-1	CASSGRGTDTQYF	TGTGCCAGCAGTGGAAGGGGCACAGATACGCAGTATTTT
TRBJ2-3	many	NA	TRBV11-1	CASSLETGGATQYF	TGTGCCAGCAGCTTAGAGACAGGTGGGGCAACGCAGTATTTT
TRBJ2-2	NA	TRBD2	TRBV7-7	CASSRTRAGANTGELFF	TGTGCTAGCAGCCGCACCCGGGCGGGGGCGAACACCGGGGAGCTGTTTTTT
TRBJ2-1	many	TRBD1	TRBV5-1	CASSLDRGPGNEQFF	TGCGCCAGCAGCCTAGACAGGGGACCGGGCAATGAGCAGTTCTTC
TRBJ2-6	many	TRBD1	TRBV20-1	CSAQTGGSGANVLTF	TGCAGTGCTCAAACAGGGGGGTCTGGGGCCAACGTCCTGACTTTC
TRBJ2-6	few	NA	TRBV7-9	CASRLKSGANVLTF	TGTGCCAGCAGATTGAAATCTGGGGCCAACGTCCTGACTTTC
TRBJ1-2	many	NA	TRBV5-8	CASSRARTAYGYTF	TGTGCCAGCAGCCGGGCGCGGACAGCCTATGGCTACACCTTC
TRBJ1-4	NA	NA	TRBV29-1	CSVEPFGGEKLFF	TGCAGCGTCGAGCCCTTCGGAGGTGAAAAACTGTTTTTT
TRBJ2-1	many	NA	TRBV7-9	CASSRPVGQSPGNEQFF	TGTGCCAGCAGCCGGCCGGTGGGTCAGAGTCCCGGGAATGAGCAGTTCTTC
TRBJ1-4	many	TRBD1	TRBV11-2	CASSLGRTGPTNEKLFF	TGTGCCAGCAGCTTAGGAAGGACAGGGCCAACTAATGAAAAACTGTTTTTT
TRBJ2-1	many	NA	TRBV6-2/TRBV6-3	CASSYASVRDHYNEQFF	TGTGCCAGCAGTTACGCGTCCGTACGGGACCACTACAATGAGCAGTTCTTC
TRBJ1-1	many	NA	TRBV6-2/TRBV6-3	CASSKTGNTEAFF	TGTGCCAGCAGCAAGACAGGGAACACTGAAGCTTTCTTT
TRBJ2-5	NA	TRBD1	TRBV7-9	CASSHPDRGRPWRETQYF	TGTGCCAGCAGCCACCCGGACAGGGGGCGCCCCTGGAGGGAGACCCAGTACTTC
TRBJ2-1	NA	TRBD2	TRBV6-2/TRBV6-3	CASRPRGTSGYNEQFF	TGTGCCAGCAGGCCTAGAGGGACTAGCGGATACAATGAGCAGTTCTTC
TRBJ2-5	many	TRBD2	TRBV5-5	CASSPGLAGAETQYF	TGTGCCAGCAGCCCTGGACTAGCGGGAGCAGAGACCCAGTACTTC
TRBJ1-1	many	TRBD1	TRBV20-1	CSAIEGGGSTEAFF	TGCAGTGCCATCGAAGGGGGCGGGAGCACTGAAGCTTTCTTT
TRBJ2-1	many	TRBD1	TRBV7-9	CASSPQTGDFNEQFF	TGTGCCAGCAGCCCCCAGACAGGGGATTTCAATGAGCAGTTCTTC
TRBJ2-3	once	TRBD2	TRBV5-4	CASSLEAGADTQYF	TGTGCCAGCAGCTTGGAAGCGGGGGCAGATACGCAGTATTTT
TRBJ1-2	many	TRBD1	TRBV5-5	CASSLARGAGGYTF	TGTGCCAGCAGCTTGGCCAGGGGGGCTGGGGGCTACACCTTC
TRBJ2-2	many	TRBD1	TRBV19	CASTQQGIRITGELFF	TGTGCCAGTACCCAACAGGGGATTAGGATCACCGGGGAGCTGTTTTTT
TRBJ1-1	NA	NA	TRBV7-2	CASRPLANTEAFF	TGTGCCAGCAGACCACTAGCTAACACTGAAGCTTTCTTT
TRBJ2-7	NA	TRBD1	TRBV29-1	CSVARGTAYEQYF	TGCAGCGTCGCCAGGGGGACCGCCTACGAGCAGTACTTC
TRBJ2-4	many	NA	TRBV2	CASSDTSNIQYF	TGTGCCAGCAGTGATACCTCTAACATTCAGTACTTC
TRBJ1-1	many	NA	TRBV2	CASIRQMNTEAFF	TGTGCCAGCATCAGGCAGATGAACACTGAAGCTTTCTTT
TRBJ2-4	NA	TRBD2	TRBV5-4	CASSRGTSGRENIQYF	TGTGCCAGCAGCCGGGGGACTAGCGGGAGAGAAAACATTCAGTACTTC
TRBJ2-1	many	TRBD2	TRBV19	CASSISGGQFGNEQFF	TGTGCCAGTAGTATTTCGGGAGGGCAGTTTGGGAATGAGCAGTTCTTC
TRBJ2-7	many	NA	TRBV4-2	CASSQDGPYEQYF	TGTGCCAGCAGCCAAGACGGGCCCTACGAGCAGTACTTC
TRBJ2-5	many	NA	TRBV7-8	CASTPVQETQYF	TGTGCCAGCACCCCGGTCCAAGAGACCCAGTACTTC
TRBJ2-7	NA	NA	TRBV28	CASSLMTLRAYEQYF	TGTGCCAGCAGTTTAATGACTTTAAGGGCGTACGAGCAGTACTTC
TRBJ2-1	medium-sized	NA	TRBV24-1	CATSDLGAGTGNEQFF	TGTGCCACCAGTGATTTAGGGGCGGGGACGGGCAATGAGCAGTTCTTC
TRBJ2-7	many	NA	TRBV10-3	CAISGRDEQYF	TGTGCCATCAGTGGGAGGGACGAGCAGTACTTC
TRBJ2-5	NA	TRBD2	TRBV5-4	CASSRWPSGETQYF	TGTGCCAGCAGCCGGTGGCCTAGCGGGGAGACCCAGTACTTC
TRBJ2-3	many	NA	TRBV7-2	CASSSPGTGGTDTQYF	TGTGCCAGCAGCTCCCCCGGGACTGGCGGTACAGATACGCAGTATTTT
TRBJ2-7	many	NA	TRBV6-2/TRBV6-3	CASRTPGSNSYF	TGTGCCAGCAGAACACCCGGTTCGAATAGCTACTTC
TRBJ2-3	many	NA	TRBV4-3	CASSQVSRGPSTDTQYF	TGCGCCAGCAGCCAAGTATCCCGGGGCCCTAGCACAGATACGCAGTATTTT
TRBJ2-5	NA	NA	TRBV30	CAGRVWRQETQYF	TGTGCCGGCAGGGTATGGCGCCAAGAGACCCAGTACTTC
TRBJ1-5	NA	TRBD1	TRBV30	CAWSGKGARQPQHF	TGTGCCTGGAGTGGGAAGGGGGCTCGGCAGCCCCAGCATTTT
TRBJ2-7	few	TRBD2	TRBV28	CASRPQREGPYEQYF	TGTGCCAGCAGACCTCAGCGGGAGGGCCCGTACGAGCAGTACTTC
TRBJ1-5	many	NA	TRBV20-1	CSARDQGGRQPQHF	TGCAGTGCTAGAGATCAGGGTGGGCGGCAGCCCCAGCATTTT
TRBJ2-1	many	TRBD2	TRBV5-1	CASSRPGGSGSPEGYEQFF	TGCGCCAGCAGCCGCCCTGGGGGTAGCGGGAGCCCCGAGGGATATGAGCAGTTCTTC
TRBJ1-1	many	TRBD1	TRBV6-5	CASSYSSGQPSVEAFF	TGTGCCAGCAGTTACTCCTCGGGACAGCCGTCGGTTGAAGCTTTCTTT
TRBJ2-1	many	NA	TRBV3-1	CASSHRGEGNEQFF	TGTGCCAGCAGCCACAGGGGAGAGGGCAATGAGCAGTTCTTC
TRBJ1-1	many	NA	TRBV27	CASSVQGPNTEAFF	TGTGCCAGCAGTGTACAGGGCCCTAACACTGAAGCTTTCTTT
TRBJ2-1	many	TRBD2	TRBV20-1	CSAKTGLGHNEQFF	TGCAGTGCTAAGACGGGACTAGGTCACAATGAGCAGTTCTTC
TRBJ2-7	many	NA	TRBV20-1	CSASDTQQYEQYF	TGCAGTGCTTCGGATACCCAACAGTACGAGCAGTACTTC
TRBJ2-3	many	TRBD1	TRBV12-3/TRBV12-4	CASSPGTGGRDTQYF	TGTGCCAGCAGTCCAGGGACAGGGGGTAGAGATACGCAGTATTTT
TRBJ1-1	few	NA	TRBV20-1	CSAGTSNTEAFF	TGCAGTGCTGGGACGAGTAACACTGAAGCTTTCTTT